This entry features one T cell receptor beta chain sequence. Its antigen is not known. These data are taken from a study of T cell repertoires in cytomegalovirus infection. Overall study: HLA-B-restricted CMV epitopes that are well studied were used alongside recently identified HLA-C-restricted ones. CMV infection together with matching HLA type was indicated by public TCR beta signatures. Study-wide points: Public TCR beta family frequency separated CMV-and-HLA carriers, including in an independent cohort. The study found HLA-C-restricted CMV-specific TCR beta clonotypes dominating the ex vivo response.

A single record per CDR3 protein comes from TCRdb applying MiXCR to the reads. This repertoire shows approximately 500,000 distinct CDR3 sequences, more than 30% found once; its top ten account for roughly 16%. This CDR3 spans 13 amino acids. With 2 bases removed from V and 3 bases from J, the gap between germline ends came to 8 bases. In germline, CDR1 is MNHEY, CDR2 SVGEGT. The chain joins TRBV6-2 or TRBV6-3 to TRBJ2-7; D perhaps matches TRBD2 (6 bases). Sequenced material: cultured PBMCs, taken from culture after CMV antigen stimulation. This receptor was taken from a human donor in good health (CMV status not recorded). Some clones in this sample may be carry-over from other donors' samples. CDR3 residues: CASSYGTGYEQYF. The CDR3, as DNA: TGTGCCAGCAGTTACGGGACTGGCTACGAGCAGTACTTC.